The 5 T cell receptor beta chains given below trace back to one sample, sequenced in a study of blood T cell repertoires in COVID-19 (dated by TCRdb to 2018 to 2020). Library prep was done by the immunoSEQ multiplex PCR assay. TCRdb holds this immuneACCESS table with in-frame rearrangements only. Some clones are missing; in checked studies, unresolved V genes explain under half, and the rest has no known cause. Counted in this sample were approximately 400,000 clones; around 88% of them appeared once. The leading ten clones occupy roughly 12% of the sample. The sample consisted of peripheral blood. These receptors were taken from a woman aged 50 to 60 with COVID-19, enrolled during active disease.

The CDR3 is CAWSRGLAGGGEQFF. The CDR3 nucleotides are TGTGCCTGGAGTAGGGGACTAGCGGGGGGAGGTGAGCAGTTCTTC. The chain is built from TRBV30 and TRBJ2-1, with TRBD2 matching over 15 bases. The germline V gene has CDR1 GTSNPN and CDR2 SVGIG (reference sequence). V lost 2 bases to trimming and J lost 9 bases; unmatched junction nucleotides: 5. The CDR3 is 15 amino acids.

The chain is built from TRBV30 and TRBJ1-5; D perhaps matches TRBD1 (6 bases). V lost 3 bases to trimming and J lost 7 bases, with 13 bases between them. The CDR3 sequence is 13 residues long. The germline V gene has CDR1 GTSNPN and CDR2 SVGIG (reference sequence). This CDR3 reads CAWSPNREQPQHF. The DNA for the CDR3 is TGTGCCTGGAGCCCGAACAGGGAACAGCCCCAGCATTTT.

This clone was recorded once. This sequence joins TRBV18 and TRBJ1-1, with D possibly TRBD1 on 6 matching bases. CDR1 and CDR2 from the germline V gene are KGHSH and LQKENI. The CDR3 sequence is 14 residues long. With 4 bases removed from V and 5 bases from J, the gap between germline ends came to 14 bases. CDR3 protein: CASSRGQGWTEAFF. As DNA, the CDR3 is TGTGCCAGCTCACGCGGGCAGGGGTGGACTGAAGCTTTCTTT.

The CDR3 coding sequence is TGTGCCAGCAGTATGGACAGGGCCTACGAGCAGTACTTC. Translating it yields CASSMDRAYEQYF. The chain combines TRBV5-5 with TRBJ2-7; 8 bases are shared with TRBD1. This CDR3 is 13 amino acids long. Germline V gene data show CDR1 as SGHKS and CDR2 as YYEKEE (reference sequence). The J segment lost 2 bases and the V segment lost 5 bases, leaving 3 bases of the junction unmatched.

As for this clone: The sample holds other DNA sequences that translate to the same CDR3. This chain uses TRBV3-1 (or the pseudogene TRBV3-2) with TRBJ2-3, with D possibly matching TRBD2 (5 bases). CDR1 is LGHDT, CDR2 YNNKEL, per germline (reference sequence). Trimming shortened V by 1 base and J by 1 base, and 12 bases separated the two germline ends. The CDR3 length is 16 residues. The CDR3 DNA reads TGTGCCAGCAGCCAAGGTCTGAGGGAAGGCACAGATACGCAGTATTTT. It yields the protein CASSQGLREGTDTQYF.